The T cell receptor (beta chain) under discussion was sequenced for a study of T cell responses to AZD1222 COVID-19 vaccine. Study at large: Second-dose schedules of about 4 or about 12 weeks were combined.

General observations from the study: Nearly half of spike-specific TCRs reportedly go after variant regions that carry no mutations. Donor demographics were predominantly white British with a female majority; clonal diversity may be underestimated. Once two AZD1222 doses were given, Spike-specific TCR breadth and depth went up.

V was clipped by 2 bases and J by 4 bases; unmatched bases: 10. Germline V gene data show CDR1 as GTSNPN and CDR2 as SVGIG (reference sequence). There are 17 residues in the CDR3. For this clone: The antigen is not known.

The assay was immunoSEQ multiplex PCR, and TCRdb's table has in-frame clones only and misses some. The table includes some 170,000 clones, approximately 88% detected once. V and J are TRBV30 and TRBJ2-5, with 13 nucleotides matching TRBD2. The sequenced sample was peripheral blood, obtained on day 0 of AZD1222 vaccination. This TCR derives from an adult in good health. CDR3 sequence: CAWSRGLAGAKGETQYF. The CDR3, as DNA: TGTGCCTGGAGTCGAGGACTAGCGGGGGCGAAGGGAGAGACCCAGTACTTC. Complete variable domain (other parts from reference TRBV30 and TRBJ2-5): SQTIHQWPATLVQPVGSPLSLECTVEGTSNPNLYWYRQAAGRGLQLLFYSVGIGQISSEVPQNLSASRPQDRQFILSSKKLLLSDSGFYLCAWSRGLAGAKGETQYFGPGTRLLVL.